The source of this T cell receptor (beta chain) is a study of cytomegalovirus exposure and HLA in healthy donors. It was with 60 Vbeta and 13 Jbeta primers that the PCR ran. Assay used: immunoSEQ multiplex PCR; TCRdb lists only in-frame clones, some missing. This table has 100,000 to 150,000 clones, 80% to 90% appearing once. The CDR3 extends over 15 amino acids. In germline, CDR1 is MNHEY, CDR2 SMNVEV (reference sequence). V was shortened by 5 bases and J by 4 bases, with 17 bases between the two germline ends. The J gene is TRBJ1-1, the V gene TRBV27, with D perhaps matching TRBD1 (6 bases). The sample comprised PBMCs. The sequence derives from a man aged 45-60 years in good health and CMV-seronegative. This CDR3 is CASSPSPVGGTEAFF. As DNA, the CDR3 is TGTGCCAGCAGTCCCTCCCCAGTAGGGGGCACTGAAGCTTTCTTT.